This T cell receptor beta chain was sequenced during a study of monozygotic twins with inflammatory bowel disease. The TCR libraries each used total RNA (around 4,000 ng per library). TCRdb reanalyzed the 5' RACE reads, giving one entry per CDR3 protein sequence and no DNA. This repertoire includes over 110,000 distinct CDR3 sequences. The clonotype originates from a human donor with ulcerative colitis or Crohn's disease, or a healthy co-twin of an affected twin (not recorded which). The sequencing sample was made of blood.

The CDR3 here is CASSLLGSVTYEQYF. This chain links TRBV5-6 with TRBJ2-7. CDR3 length equals 15 residues. The germline V gene has CDR1 SGHDT and CDR2 YYEEEE.